Described below is a single T cell receptor (beta chain) sequence and its context. What it recognizes is unknown. The sample comes from a study of cytomegalovirus exposure and HLA in healthy donors. Study-wide points: Rarity marked most TCR sequences, yet some public TCRs occurred in many donors. Analyses of presence/absence relied on an assumption of roughly uniform sequencing depth across donors.

Germline CDR1 reads SGHRS; CDR2 reads YFSETQ. The CDR3 is 14 amino acids. V was trimmed by 0 bases and J by 6 bases, leaving 12 bases between them. Primers for the PCR totalled 60 Vbeta and 13 Jbeta. Per the original methods: There were about 88 million unique TCR beta chains by a later count, and approximately 10 million of them were shared. This table comes from immunoSEQ multiplex PCR, and its TCRdb copy is limited to in-frame clones, with some not included. The V and J calls and clone size are taken from that table; D and trimming were inferred from the DNA. Of about 130,000 clones listed, approximately 61% are singletons.

The clonotype was recovered from a woman aged 40 to 49 in good health and CMV-seronegative. The sample taken for sequencing was PBMCs. The chain is built from TRBV5-1 and TRBJ1-2; D not resolved. DNA for the CDR3: TGCGCCAGCAGCTTGGAGGCAGCTCGGGATGGCTACACCTTC. Amino acid sequence: CASSLEAARDGYTF.